The TCR beta chain described here comes from a study of T-cell reconstitution after alpha-beta-depleted transplantation in children. The CDR3 spans 18 residues. Per the germline V gene, CDR1 is SGHAT and CDR2 is FQNNGV. V lost 5 bases and J lost 3; bases outside the gene matches: 16. Study-wide results and limits: Diversity and T-cell counts at one year after transplant derived mostly from new T cells. Elevated TCRbeta diversity at day 60 was traced, in some patients, to surviving recipient T cells and thymic progenitors. There were reportedly several hundred expanded graft clones from which alpha-beta T cells came about two months after transplant.

Preparation of the TCRbeta library used unique molecular identifiers. Each CDR3 protein is one row after TCRdb ran MiXCR on the PCR reads. The sample carries about 150,000 distinct CDR3 sequences, around 10% recorded once. This clonotype was counted many times. Its antigen is currently unknown. Sequencing was performed on PBMCs, taken before TCRalphabeta/CD19-depleted stem cell transplant. This clonotype originated in a boy aged 2 to 9 with acute myeloid leukemia, due to receive a stem cell transplant. This rearrangement joins TRBV11-2 to TRBJ1-1, with TRBD1 matching 9 bases. CDR3 nucleotide sequence: TGTGCCAGCAGCCCCCCACAGTGGGACAGGGCGGGGGACACTGAAGCTTTCTTT. Its translation is CASSPPQWDRAGDTEAFF.